These 27 T cell receptor beta chains were all obtained from the same sample, sequenced in a study of cytomegalovirus exposure and HLA in healthy donors. The primer mix had 60 Vbeta and 13 Jbeta primers. TCRdb's copy holds only in-frame clones and misses some; the assay was immunoSEQ multiplex PCR. There are about 160,000 clones in the sample; approximately 76% occur only once, and around 1.4% lies in the top ten. Sequencing used PBMCs. These receptors all come from a man aged 55 to 70 in good health and CMV-seronegative.

This sequence joins TRBV7-9 and TRBJ1-6; 11 nucleotides line up with TRBD1. V trimming: 4 bases; J trimming: 9 bases; junction bases outside the gene matches: 8. The CDR3 runs to 16 residues. The V gene's germline CDR1 is SEHNR and CDR2 FQNEAQ (reference sequence). The CDR3 nucleotides read TGTGCCAGCAGCTCACAAACCGGGACAGGGGGTTCACCCCTCCACTTT. It codes for CASSSQTGTGGSPLHF. Looking up the rest from reference TRBV7-9 and TRBJ1-6 gives the full variable domain: DTGVSQNPRHKITKRGQNVTFRCDPISEHNRLYWYRQTLGQGPEFLTYFQNEAQLEKSRLLSDRFSAERPKGSFSTLEIQRTEQGDSAMYLCASSSQTGTGGSPLHFGNGTRLTVT.

V gene TRBV5-1 combines with J gene TRBJ2-3; 12 positions agree with TRBD2. Germline CDR1 is SGHRS and CDR2 is YFSETQ. V trimming: 5 bases; J trimming: 3 bases; junction bases outside the gene matches: 1. This CDR3 is built from 14 residues. The CDR3 region has the DNA TGCGCCAGCAGAACTAGCGGGGGGACAGATACGCAGTATTTT. This sequence encodes CASRTSGGTDTQYF.

This clone occurred once. Other nucleotide sequences in the sample specify the same CDR3. The J gene is TRBJ2-7, the V gene TRBV5-1; 9 bases fit TRBD1. Germline CDR1 and CDR2: SGHRS and YFSETQ. V dropped 0 bases and J dropped 7; count of bases not matched to a gene: 5. The CDR3 runs 14 residues. This chain's CDR3 is CASSLGQGVGEQYF. The CDR3 nucleotides read TGCGCCAGCAGCTTGGGACAGGGGGTAGGTGAGCAGTACTTC.

V is TRBV28 and J is TRBJ1-1, with D maybe TRBD1 (5 bases). This CDR3 spans 14 amino acids. Germline CDR1 reads MDHEN; CDR2 reads SYDVKM. Trimming left V 5 bases short and J 4 bases short, with 14 bases between. Here the CDR3 reads CASSPPGRGTEAFF. The DNA of the CDR3 is TGTGCCAGCAGTCCCCCGGGGCGGGGCACTGAAGCTTTCTTT.

In nucleotides, the CDR3 is TGTGCCTGGAGTGGGCCTGGCTACGAGCAGTACTTC. Translating gives CAWSGPGYEQYF. The rearrangement joins TRBV30 to TRBJ2-7; no definite D call. The V end was cut by 1 base, the J end by 3 bases, with 7 bases between. The germline gives CDR1 GTSNPN, CDR2 SVGIG (reference sequence). The CDR3 is 12 amino acids.

J is TRBJ2-7 and V is TRBV7-2; 12 nucleotides line up with TRBD2. This CDR3 region has 15 residues. Germline V gives CDR1 SGHTA, CDR2 FQGNSA. J was trimmed by 1 base and V by 5 bases; bases with no gene match: 3. The CDR3 region has the DNA TGTGCCAGCAGCCAGACTAGCGGGAGATCCTACGAGCAGTACTTC. Translation gives CASSQTSGRSYEQYF.

The chain employs TRBV12-1 and TRBJ2-3; the table's D call of TRBD2 was not tested on the DNA. TRBV12-1 is deemed a pseudogene. The CDR3 has 21 amino acids. For the CDR3, the DNA is TGTGCCAGCAGCCCCAGGTTTCTGGCGGGGGGGCACGAGTGGGAAACAGATACGCAGTATTTT. Amino acid sequence: CASSPRFLAGGHEWETDTQYF.

As concerns this clone: A junction boundary mismatches the germline segment, possibly from a read error. The chain links TRBV7-9 to TRBJ2-2; the D gene is possibly TRBD1 (5 bases). The V gene's germline CDR1 is SEHNR and CDR2 FQNEAQ (reference sequence). The length of the CDR3 is 16 residues. CDR3 DNA sequence: TGTTCCAGCAGCCGACCCACCTCAGGGTTCACCGGGGAGCTGTTTTTT. As protein: CSSSRPTSGFTGELFF.

Only one count was recorded for this clone. J is TRBJ1-1 and V is TRBV6-5, with 7 bases aligning to TRBD1. There are 12 residues in the CDR3. Germline CDR1 and CDR2: MNHEY and SVGAGI. The V segment lost 8 bases and the J segment 5 bases; nucleotides outside the gene matches: 5. The CDR3 coding sequence is TGTGCCAGCCGGTCAGGGGGGACTGAAGCTTTCTTT. Protein: CASRSGGTEAFF.

J is TRBJ2-5 and V is TRBV10-2; no firm D call. There are 14 residues in the CDR3. Germline V gene lookup returns CDR1 WSHSY and CDR2 SAAADI. The V gene lost 3 bases and the J gene lost 5 bases, with 13 bases spanning the gap. The CDR3 region is CASSESSPVETQYF. In DNA, the CDR3 is TGCGCCAGCAGTGAATCGTCACCAGTGGAGACCCAGTACTTC.

The V gene is TRBV6-4, the J gene TRBJ1-2; 7 bases fit TRBD1. V shed 7 bases, J shed 7 bases, and the junction held 12 bases outside the gene matches. CDR3 length: 14 residues. Looked up from germline, CDR1 is MRHNA and CDR2 is SNTAGT. The CDR3 coding sequence is TGTGCCAGCACCGACAGGGTCGGAGAGGGTGGCTACACCTTC. As protein: CASTDRVGEGGYTF.

This clone showed up just once. V and J are TRBV7-9 and TRBJ2-5, with 10 bases aligning to TRBD2. Trimming took 1 base from V and 5 from J; bases not matched to a gene: 7. The CDR3 has 16 residues. From germline, CDR1 is SEHNR and CDR2 FQNEAQ (reference sequence). The CDR3 sequence: CASSLVLAGEGETQYF. The CDR3 DNA sequence: TGTGCCAGCAGCTTAGTGCTAGCGGGAGAGGGGGAGACCCAGTACTTC.

The V call is TRBV6-6, the J call TRBJ1-5; D perhaps matches TRBD1 (5 bases). CDR1 is MNHNY, CDR2 SVGAGI, per germline (reference sequence). V was shortened by 5 bases and J by 1 base, with 12 bases between the two germline ends. CDR3 length: 15 residues. In nucleotides, the CDR3 is TGTGCCAGCAGTCGCAGGGCAGGAAGCAATCAGCCCCAGCATTTT. Its translation is CASSRRAGSNQPQHF.

This clone turned up a few times. V and J are TRBV4-3 and TRBJ2-7; TRBD2 is a possible D gene (6 bases). The CDR3 has 17 amino acids. V lost 0 bases to trimming and J lost 2 bases, with 17 bases between them. Germline CDR1 LGHNA, CDR2 YSLEER. CDR3 amino acids: CASSQEGGLRGTYEQYF. In DNA form, the CDR3 reads TGCGCCAGCAGCCAAGAAGGAGGGTTACGAGGGACCTACGAGCAGTACTTC.

The chain is built from TRBV19 and TRBJ2-5; TRBD2 agrees at 7 bases. J lost 0 bases, V lost 1 base, and 5 bases had no gene match. This CDR3 is 16 amino acids long. Germline V lookup: CDR1 LNHDA, CDR2 SQIVND (reference sequence). The CDR3, as DNA: TGTGCCAGTAGTATAGGGGGAGCGGGGTACCAAGAGACCCAGTACTTC. Translated, it gives CASSIGGAGYQETQYF. The entire variable domain, with the rest obtained from reference TRBV19 and TRBJ2-5, is as follows: DGGITQSPKYLFRKEGQNVTLSCEQNLNHDAMYWYRQDPGQGLRLIYYSQIVNDFQKGDIAEGYSVSREKKESFPLTVTSAQKNPTAFYLCASSIGGAGYQETQYFGPGTRLLVL.

V gene TRBV5-1 combines with J gene TRBJ1-4, with D possibly TRBD1 on 5 matching bases. V lost 2 bases and J lost 6, with 17 bases in between. Germline loops: CDR1 SGHRS, CDR2 YFSETQ. This CDR3 contains 16 residues. Here the CDR3 DNA reads TGCGCCAGCAGCTTCGCTTCGGCAGGGTCGGATGAAAAACTGTTTTTT. It yields the protein CASSFASAGSDEKLFF.

This chain joins TRBV10-1 and TRBJ2-1, with D perhaps TRBD2 (5 bases). The V gene lost 0 bases and the J gene lost 7 bases, with 10 bases spanning the gap. Germline CDR1 and CDR2: WNHNN and SYGVQD (reference sequence). This CDR3 has 14 amino acids. CDR3 loop: CASSESGDPNEQFF. The CDR3 bases are TGCGCCAGCAGTGAGTCGGGAGACCCAAATGAGCAGTTCTTC.

J is TRBJ1-2 and V is TRBV28; the D gene is possibly TRBD1 (6 bases). The CDR3 extends over 12 amino acids. The germline V and J ends were trimmed by 6 bases and 8 bases, with 13 bases remaining between them. Per the germline V gene, CDR1 is MDHEN and CDR2 is SYDVKM. The CDR3 bases are TGTGCCAGCAGCCAGACAGGTGGCGGCTACACCTTC. Translating it yields CASSQTGGGYTF.

This clone appeared a few times. This chain joins TRBV9 and TRBJ2-3, with 13 bases identical to TRBD2. CDR3 length: 18 residues. Germline trimming cut 0 bases from V and 1 base from J; bases unmatched to any gene: 5. Germline CDR1 is SGDLS and CDR2 is YYNGEE. The CDR3 spells CASSVGLAGGLGTDTQYF. DNA of the CDR3: TGTGCCAGCAGCGTAGGACTAGCGGGAGGACTGGGCACAGATACGCAGTATTTT.

J is TRBJ1-5 and V is TRBV4-3, with TRBD1 identical over 7 bases. V dropped 0 bases and J dropped 7; count of bases not matched to a gene: 6. Germline V gene data show CDR1 as LGHNA and CDR2 as YSLEER. There are 15 residues in the CDR3. CDR3 in amino acids: CASSQDETGRQPQHF. CDR3 DNA: TGCGCCAGCAGCCAAGATGAGACAGGGCGGCAGCCCCAGCATTTT.

The rearrangement links TRBV5-1 to TRBJ2-7; 8 bases line up with TRBD2. Per the germline V gene, CDR1 is SGHRS and CDR2 is YFSETQ. V shed 0 bases, J shed 2 bases, and the junction held 7 bases outside the gene matches. CDR3 length equals 16 residues. Here the CDR3 DNA reads TGCGCCAGCAGCTTGGTATTAGCGGGGCAGCCCTACGAGCAGTACTTC. It codes for CASSLVLAGQPYEQYF.

This chain links TRBV6-6 with TRBJ1-1; unclear D gene. Trimming took off 4 bases at V and 0 bases at J, with 6 bases between the two ends. Germline loops: CDR1 MNHNY, CDR2 SVGAGI (reference sequence). The CDR3 consists of 13 residues. CDR3 in DNA: TGTGCCAGCAGTTTAACACTGAACACTGAAGCTTTCTTT. It translates to CASSLTLNTEAFF.

The rearrangement links TRBV7-2 to TRBJ2-7, with 7 bases identical to TRBD2. The CDR3 has 15 amino acids. The J segment lost 2 bases and the V segment lost 4 bases, leaving 8 bases of the junction unmatched. Germline lookup yields CDR1 SGHTA and CDR2 FQGNSA. The CDR3 sequence: CASSSVAGGAYEQYF. The CDR3 bases are TGTGCCAGCAGCTCCGTAGCGGGCGGAGCCTACGAGCAGTACTTC. Complete variable domain (other parts from reference TRBV7-2 and TRBJ2-7): GAGVSQSPSNKVTEKGKDVELRCDPISGHTALYWYRQSLGQGLEFLIYFQGNSAPDKSGLPSDRFSAERTGGSVSTLTIQRTQQEDSAVYLCASSSVAGGAYEQYFGPGTRLTVT.

About this clone itself: One end of the junction does not line up with germline, which may come from a read error. This chain links TRBV7-9 with TRBJ1-1; 7 bases are a match to TRBD1. The germline CDR1 and CDR2 sequences are SEHNR and FQNEAQ (reference sequence). The CDR3 has 15 amino acids. This CDR3 is CSSSLRQGEDTEAFF. The CDR3 DNA is TGTTCCAGCAGCTTACGACAGGGAGAGGACACTGAAGCTTTCTTT.

The chain couples TRBV5-4 to TRBJ2-5; a possible D gene is TRBD1 (6 bases). CDR1 is SGHNT and CDR2 is YYREEE in the germline V gene (reference sequence). V lost 2 bases and J lost 4, with 15 bases in between. The CDR3 runs 15 residues. In DNA, the CDR3 is TGTGCCAGCAGCTTTGATGGGGGCAGATTAGAGACCCAGTACTTC. This sequence encodes CASSFDGGRLETQYF.

V is TRBV29-1 and J is TRBJ2-5, with TRBD2 identical over 12 bases. Germline lookup yields CDR1 SQVTM and CDR2 ANQGSEA. V trimming: 5 bases; J trimming: 0 bases; junction bases outside the gene matches: 4. This CDR3 contains 15 residues. Here the CDR3 DNA reads TGCAGCGTTACTAGCGGGGGGAAGTACCAAGAGACCCAGTACTTC. This codes for CSVTSGGKYQETQYF.

The CDR3 DNA follows: TGCAGCGTTCTAGGGGCCGATGCTGCAACTAATGAAAAACTGTTTTTT. Translated, it gives CSVLGADAATNEKLFF. This chain links TRBV29-1 with TRBJ1-4; possible D gene TRBD1, 5 bases. From germline, CDR1 is SQVTM and CDR2 ANQGSEA. The V end lost 5 bases, the J end lost 0 bases, and 16 bases lay between the germline ends. This CDR3 comprises 16 residues.